The T cell receptor (beta chain) under discussion was sequenced for a study of control samples from healthy donors and cancer patients. The CDR3 sequence is 14 residues long. The V gene's germline CDR1 is SQVTM and CDR2 ANQGSEA. Deletions cut 4 bases from V and 4 bases from J, with 16 bases between. Measured with immunoSEQ multiplex PCR; TCRdb has only the in-frame clones, and not every one. The sample has about 140,000 clones, about 90% seen once. The TCR was taken from a young man in good health. The rearrangement joins TRBV29-1 to TRBJ1-1; D remains ambiguous. The sequencing sample was made of blood. The chain's CDR3 is CSVVAGIDRTEAFF. Written as DNA, the CDR3 is TGCAGCGTTGTTGCAGGCATCGATCGCACTGAAGCTTTCTTT.